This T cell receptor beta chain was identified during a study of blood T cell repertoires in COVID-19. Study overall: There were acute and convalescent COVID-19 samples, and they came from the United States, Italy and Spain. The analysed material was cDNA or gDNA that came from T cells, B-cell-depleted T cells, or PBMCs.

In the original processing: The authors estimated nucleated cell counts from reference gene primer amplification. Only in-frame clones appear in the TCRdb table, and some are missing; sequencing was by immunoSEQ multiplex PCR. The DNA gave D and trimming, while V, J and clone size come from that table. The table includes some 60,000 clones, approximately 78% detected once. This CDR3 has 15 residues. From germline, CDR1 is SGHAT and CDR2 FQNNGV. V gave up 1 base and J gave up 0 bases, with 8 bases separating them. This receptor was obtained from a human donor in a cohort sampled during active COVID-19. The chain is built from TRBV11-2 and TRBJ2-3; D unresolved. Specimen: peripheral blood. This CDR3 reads CASSLGLASTDTQYF. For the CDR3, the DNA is TGTGCCAGCAGCTTAGGGCTGGCAAGCACAGATACGCAGTATTTT. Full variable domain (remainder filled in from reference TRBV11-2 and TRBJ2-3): EAGVAQSPRYKIIEKRQSVAFWCNPISGHATLYWYQQILGQGPKLLIQFQNNGVVDDSQLPKDRFSAERLKGVDSTLKIQPAKLEDSAVYLCASSLGLASTDTQYFGPGTRLTVL.